The T cell receptor beta chain described here comes from a study of long-term antiretroviral therapy in people with HIV. Comments on this clone: The antigen is not known.

Version v3.0 of the immunoSEQ assay ran at survey level. The repertoire was sequenced with immunoSEQ multiplex PCR; TCRdb's copy has only in-frame clones and lacks some. The top ten clones hold over 6.5% of a sample with approximately 33,000 clones, under 90% of them seen once. CDR1 is SGHVS, CDR2 FQNEAQ, per germline. Deletions cut 6 bases from V and 7 bases from J, with 18 bases between. This CDR3 spans 14 amino acids. Notes on the study in general: HIV repertoires showed narrower CDR3 length ranges than controls. Participants lacked recorded data on ART adherence, viral resistance or therapy changes. The repertoire was dominated at all time points by clones expanded before ART.

The material was unsorted PBMCs, obtained 0.4 years before starting antiretroviral therapy. The receptor comes from a man between 18 and 35 years old with HIV. The chain links TRBV7-8 to TRBJ1-1; D perhaps matches TRBD1 (5 bases). The CDR3 sequence is CASSIIPGPSEAFF. As DNA, the CDR3 is TGTGCCAGCAGTATTATCCCGGGACCCAGTGAAGCTTTCTTT. The whole variable domain, remainder taken from reference TRBV7-8 and TRBJ1-1, is GAGVSQSPRYKVAKRGQDVALRCDPISGHVSLFWYQQALGQGPEFLTYFQNEAQLDKSGLPSDRFFAERPEGSVSTLKIQRTQQEDSAVYLCASSIIPGPSEAFFGQGTRLTVV.